The 28 T cell receptor beta chains listed next were all sequenced from one sample in a study of cytomegalovirus exposure and HLA in healthy donors. Primers: 60 Vbeta forward and 13 Jbeta reverse. Some clones are missing from TCRdb's copy, which holds only in-frame ones; the method was immunoSEQ multiplex PCR. The table shows more than 90,000 clones, with about 75% occurring only once. Input material: PBMCs. Every receptor here comes from a man aged 40-50 years in good health and CMV-seropositive.

This chain links TRBV2 with TRBJ1-1; D gene uncertain. CDR1 and CDR2 (germline): SNHLY, FYNNEI. V dropped 2 bases and J dropped 4 bases, with 8 bases sitting between them. The CDR3 sequence is 13 residues long. The CDR3 sequence is CASSEFRVTEAFF. CDR3 sequence (DNA): TGTGCCAGCAGTGAATTTCGGGTCACTGAAGCTTTCTTT. The full variable domain, completed using reference TRBV2 and TRBJ1-1, is EPEVTQTPSHQVTQMGQEVILRCVPISNHLYFYWYRQILGQKVEFLVSFYNNEISEKSEIFDDQFSVERPDGSNFTLKIRSTKLEDSAMYFCASSEFRVTEAFFGQGTRLTVV.

This chain uses TRBV15 with TRBJ1-2; D is perhaps TRBD1 (6 bases). Germline V gives CDR1 LNHNV, CDR2 YYDKDF (reference sequence). Trimming shortened V by 11 bases and J by 1 base, and 11 bases separated the two germline ends. The CDR3 covers 12 residues. The CDR3 bases are TGTGCCGCGGGGGCCGGTAACTATGGCTACACCTTC. Translated: CAAGAGNYGYTF. The entire variable domain, with the rest obtained from reference TRBV15 and TRBJ1-2, is as follows: DAMVIQNPRYQVTQFGKPVTLSCSQTLNHNVMYWYQQKSSQAPKLLFHYYDKDFNNEADTPDNFQSRRPNTSFCFLDIRSPGLGDTAMYLCAAGAGNYGYTFGSGTRLTVV.

DNA of the CDR3: TGTGCCAGCAGCCAGACAGGGGGCCGCACTGAAGCTTTCTTT. It specifies CASSQTGGRTEAFF. The chain couples TRBV28 to TRBJ1-1, with TRBD1 identical over 10 bases. The CDR3 contains 14 residues. Germline V gene data show CDR1 as MDHEN and CDR2 as SYDVKM. Trimming removed 6 bases from V and 4 bases from J; junction bases left unmatched: 5.

This clone was seen more than once but under ten times. The chain combines TRBV7-8 with TRBJ1-1; no definite D call. The CDR3 loop spans 15 amino acids. The V end was cut by 0 bases, the J end by 2 bases, with 10 bases between. Looked up from germline, CDR1 is SGHVS and CDR2 is FQNEAQ. The CDR3 is CASSLAKTPNTEAFF. The CDR3 nucleotides are TGTGCCAGCAGCTTAGCGAAAACACCCAACACTGAAGCTTTCTTT.

V usage is TRBV15 and J usage is TRBJ2-1; D is possibly TRBD2 (5 bases). Germline lookup yields CDR1 LNHNV and CDR2 YYDKDF (reference sequence). Trimming took 0 bases from V and 3 from J, leaving 15 bases between them. The CDR3 sequence is 17 residues long. This chain's CDR3 is CATSRDPRANIYNEQFF. The DNA of the CDR3 is TGTGCCACCAGCAGAGATCCGCGGGCGAACATCTACAATGAGCAGTTCTTC.

This clone was picked up a small number of times. The chain combines TRBV28 with TRBJ2-7, with D perhaps matching TRBD1 (6 bases). This CDR3 is built from 14 residues. The V gene's germline CDR1 is MDHEN and CDR2 SYDVKM. V was clipped by 5 bases and J by 4 bases, with 15 bases between them. CDR3 protein: CASSPRQVRYEQYF. The CDR3 DNA is TGTGCCAGCAGTCCCCGACAGGTTCGATACGAGCAGTACTTC.

The genes are TRBV4-1 and TRBJ2-3; 8 bases are a match to TRBD2. J lost 1 base, V lost 3 bases, and 9 bases had no gene match. Germline CDR1 and CDR2: MGHRA and YSYEKL. The CDR3 totals 17 residues. CDR3 in amino acids: CASSHTIWRGGTDTQYF. CDR3 sequence (DNA): TGCGCCAGCAGCCACACAATCTGGCGGGGGGGCACAGATACGCAGTATTTT.

The chain is built from TRBV7-2 and TRBJ2-1, with TRBD2 matching over 12 bases. Germline-derived CDR1 and CDR2 are SGHTA and FQGNSA. The CDR3 is 16 amino acids. V trimming: 5 bases; J trimming: 4 bases; junction bases outside the gene matches: 6. The CDR3 region is CASSPRTSGDYNEQFF. The CDR3 DNA reads as TGTGCCAGCAGCCCAAGGACTAGCGGGGATTACAATGAGCAGTTCTTC.

The DNA of the CDR3 is TGTGCCAGCAGTTACGGTGGGGGAGGGTTAGGCTACGAGCAGTACTTC. This sequence encodes CASSYGGGGLGYEQYF. The chain employs TRBV6-6 and TRBJ2-5; TRBD2 matches at 7 bases. The J call may be in error: the DNA end matches TRBJ2-7 better. The CDR3 is 16 amino acids. Germline V gene sequence: CDR1 MNHNY, CDR2 SVGAGI (reference sequence).

J is TRBJ2-5 and V is TRBV7-9; 11 nucleotides agree with TRBD1. The CDR3 is 15 residues long. Looked up from germline, CDR1 is SEHNR and CDR2 is FQNEAQ (reference sequence). The CDR3, as DNA: TGTGCAGCTCAAAGAGGGACAGGGGGCCAAGAGACCCAGTACTTC. Translation gives CAAQRGTGGQETQYF.

The chain joins TRBV2 to TRBJ1-3; TRBD1 is a possible D gene (6 bases). V dropped 6 bases and J dropped 0 bases, with 12 bases sitting between them. CDR3 length: 15 amino acids. Germline values: CDR1 SNHLY, CDR2 FYNNEI. CDR3 bases: TGTGCCAGCAGCCGCGGACAGCTCTCTGGAAACACCATATATTTT. It codes for CASSRGQLSGNTIYF. Based on the CDR3 plus reference TRBV2 and TRBJ1-3, the full variable domain is EPEVTQTPSHQVTQMGQEVILRCVPISNHLYFYWYRQILGQKVEFLVSFYNNEISEKSEIFDDQFSVERPDGSNFTLKIRSTKLEDSAMYFCASSRGQLSGNTIYFGEGSWLTVV.

This clone has just a few counts. The chain has TRBV6-5 and TRBJ1-1; 7 nucleotides align to TRBD1. Germline CDR1 and CDR2: MNHEY and SVGAGI. V was clipped by 0 bases and J by 6 bases; unmatched bases: 4. CDR3 length equals 14 residues. In DNA form, the CDR3 reads TGTGCCAGCAGTTACTCGAGGGGGCAGGCTGAAGCTTTCTTT. It encodes CASSYSRGQAEAFF.

V usage is TRBV6-1 and J usage is TRBJ2-7; 10 positions agree with TRBD2. The CDR3 is 18 residues long. With V trimmed by 0 bases and J by 0 bases, 8 bases remained unmatched. Germline-derived CDR1 and CDR2 are MNHNS and SASEGT. The CDR3 protein is CASSEALASGGSSYEQYF. The CDR3 nucleotides read TGTGCCAGCAGTGAAGCGCTGGCTAGCGGGGGCAGCTCCTACGAGCAGTACTTC.

This chain links TRBV19 with TRBJ2-7; possibly TRBD1 for D (6 bases). V was clipped by 6 bases and J by 2 bases, with 17 bases between them. Germline values: CDR1 LNHDA, CDR2 SQIVND (reference sequence). The CDR3 is 15 residues long. CDR3 in DNA: TGTGCCAGTAGCATAAGGGGGACGGACCCCTACGAGCAGTACTTC. Its protein product is CASSIRGTDPYEQYF. The entire variable domain, with the rest obtained from reference TRBV19 and TRBJ2-7, is as follows: DGGITQSPKYLFRKEGQNVTLSCEQNLNHDAMYWYRQDPGQGLRLIYYSQIVNDFQKGDIAEGYSVSREKKESFPLTVTSAQKNPTAFYLCASSIRGTDPYEQYFGPGTRLTVT.

The genes are TRBV4-2 and TRBJ2-3; D is unresolved. Per the germline V gene, CDR1 is LGHNA and CDR2 is YNFKEQ. The CDR3 covers 14 residues. Deletions cut 0 bases from V and 6 bases from J, with 10 bases between. The CDR3 region has the DNA TGTGCCAGCAGCCAAGATCCAGGCCGGGATACGCAGTATTTT. The encoded protein is CASSQDPGRDTQYF.

The gene calls are TRBV6-1 and TRBJ2-1; D gene ambiguous. This CDR3 has 12 amino acids. V gave up 0 bases and J gave up 10 bases, with 7 bases separating them. Germline V CDR1 and CDR2: MNHNS, SASEGT. The chain's CDR3 is CASSEAVEEQFF. The DNA of the CDR3 is TGTGCCAGCAGTGAAGCGGTCGAGGAGCAGTTCTTC.

The DNA of the CDR3 is TGTGCCAGCAGCGGGACAGGGGGCCGCGACGAGCAGTACTTC. Translating gives CASSGTGGRDEQYF. The chain carries TRBV5-4 and TRBJ2-7; 12 bases line up with TRBD1. V trimming: 4 bases; J trimming: 5 bases; junction bases outside the gene matches: 4. Germline V gene sequence: CDR1 SGHNT, CDR2 YYREEE (reference sequence). The CDR3 sequence is 14 residues long. Full variable domain (outside the CDR3, taken from reference TRBV5-4 and TRBJ2-7): ETGVTQSPTHLIKTRGQQVTLRCSSQSGHNTVSWYQQALGQGPQFIFQYYREEENGRGNFPPRFSGLQFPNYSSELNVNALELDDSALYLCASSGTGGRDEQYFGPGTRLTVT.

This rearrangement joins TRBV15 to TRBJ2-6; the D gene is possibly TRBD1 (5 bases). This CDR3 region has 18 residues. CDR1 and CDR2 (germline): LNHNV, YYDKDF (reference sequence). Trimming removed 2 bases at V and 1 base at J, with 15 bases between. Here the CDR3 DNA reads TGTGCCACCAGCAGAAAGACAGAAAGTTATTCTGGGGCCAACGTCCTGACTTTC. Amino acids: CATSRKTESYSGANVLTF.

In this sample, this clone turned up once. The chain couples TRBV7-8 to TRBJ2-1; 11 positions agree with TRBD2. Germline V lookup: CDR1 SGHVS, CDR2 FQNEAQ. CDR3 length equals 18 residues. Trimming at V came to 2 bases and at J to 9 bases, leaving 15 bases not matched to a gene. The CDR3 DNA reads as TGTGCCAGCAGCTTACCCCGGTACCGGCTAGCGGGAGGATCTGAGCAGTTCTTC. As protein: CASSLPRYRLAGGSEQFF.

The rearrangement links TRBV18 to TRBJ1-1, with unresolved D. There are 12 residues in the CDR3. Trimming took 0 bases from V and 6 from J, leaving 5 bases between them. Per the germline V gene, CDR1 is KGHSH and CDR2 is LQKENI. Here the CDR3 reads CASSPPAAEAFF. DNA for the CDR3: TGTGCCAGCTCACCACCGGCTGCTGAAGCTTTCTTT. Combining the CDR3 with reference TRBV18 and TRBJ1-1 gives the whole variable domain NAGVMQNPRHLVRRRGQEARLRCSPMKGHSHVYWYRQLPEEGLKFMVYLQKENIIDESGMPKERFSAEFPKEGPSILRIQQVVRGDSAAYFCASSPPAAEAFFGQGTRLTVV.

The chain links TRBV18 to TRBJ2-5; 9 bases fit TRBD2. The trim removed 2 bases at V and 2 bases at J, leaving 3 bases unmatched. CDR1 is KGHSH and CDR2 is LQKENI in the germline V gene. The CDR3 runs 15 residues. The CDR3 DNA follows: TGTGCCAGCTCACCAAGAAGCGGGGGGCAAGAGACCCAGTACTTC. Translating it yields CASSPRSGGQETQYF.

The gene calls are TRBV27 and TRBJ2-6; D call uncertain. CDR1 and CDR2 (germline): MNHEY, SMNVEV (reference sequence). Trimming shortened V by 5 bases and J by 2 bases, and 10 bases separated the two germline ends. The CDR3 is made up of 15 amino acids. CDR3 sequence (DNA): TGTGCCAGCAGTAGAGGCTTCGCTGGGGCCAACGTCCTGACTTTC. It is translated as CASSRGFAGANVLTF.

The V call is TRBV6-5, the J call TRBJ1-5, with D perhaps TRBD1 (5 bases). Trimming stripped 6 bases from V and 4 bases from J, with 10 bases between. CDR3 size: 13 residues. Germline V gene lookup returns CDR1 MNHEY and CDR2 SVGAGI. CDR3 loop: CASSRQQNQPQHF. The CDR3, as DNA: TGTGCCAGCAGCCGACAGCAGAATCAGCCCCAGCATTTT.

The chain employs TRBV5-6 and TRBJ1-3; D gene uncertain. The V end was cut by 4 bases, the J end by 4 bases, with 12 bases between. The germline V gene encodes CDR1 SGHDT and CDR2 YYEEEE. The CDR3 loop spans 14 amino acids. CDR3: CASSAPSGGNTIYF. The CDR3 bases are TGTGCCAGCAGCGCCCCGTCGGGGGGAAACACCATATATTTT.

The J gene is TRBJ2-6, the V gene TRBV6-6, with 8 positions matching TRBD1. This CDR3 spans 15 amino acids. V dropped 7 bases and J dropped 0; count of bases not matched to a gene: 2. Germline-derived CDR1 and CDR2 are MNHNY and SVGAGI (reference sequence). CDR3 nucleotides: TGTGCCAGCATTGGGACAGGCTCTGGGGCCAACGTCCTGACTTTC. Protein sequence: CASIGTGSGANVLTF.

V gene TRBV29-1 combines with J gene TRBJ2-5; 11 positions agree with TRBD2. The CDR3 loop spans 14 amino acids. CDR1 SQVTM and CDR2 ANQGSEA come from the germline V gene. The V and J ends lost 8 bases and 9 bases, in that order; junction bases with no gene match: 14. The CDR3 spells CSSPGLADLYAQYF. The CDR3 region has the DNA TGCAGCTCCCCGGGACTAGCGGACCTTTATGCCCAGTACTTC.

This rearrangement joins TRBV19 to TRBJ2-1; D is possibly TRBD2 (6 bases). Per the germline V gene, CDR1 is LNHDA and CDR2 is SQIVND (reference sequence). CDR3 length equals 16 residues. V was trimmed by 3 bases and J by 2 bases, leaving 14 bases between them. CDR3 in DNA: TGTGCCAGTAGTATGCGGCTGGCGGGAACCTACAATGAGCAGTTCTTC. Its translation: CASSMRLAGTYNEQFF.

This chain connects TRBV7-9 to TRBJ2-3; D is unclear. CDR1 is SEHNR and CDR2 is FQNEAQ in the germline V gene (reference sequence). V lost 5 bases and J 6 bases, leaving 9 bases between the germline ends. The CDR3 has 12 residues. The CDR3 is CASSPSGDTQYF. The CDR3 nucleotides read TGTGCCAGCAGCCCCTCCGGGGATACGCAGTATTTT.